Described below is a single TCR beta chain sequence and its context. This same CDR3 is encoded by further DNA sequences in the sample. Each subset's genomic DNA was shared equally among a number of immunoSEQ plates. Roughly 210 ng DNA, tens of thousands of T cell genomes, went into each sorted-subset replicate PCR. Method: immunoSEQ multiplex PCR; TCRdb's copy keeps in-frame clones and lacks some. In the table there are some 2,500,000 clones, roughly 92% of which are singletons. This sample is part of a study of shared clonotypes between healthy human individuals. Between the trimmed V and J ends, which lost 1 base and 1 base, there was a span of 8 bases. The germline V gene encodes CDR1 SGHRS and CDR2 YFSETQ. This CDR3 contains 14 residues.

The sequencing input was naive CD4+ T cells from PBMCs. The subset: CD45RA+ positively selected. This chain joins TRBV5-1 and TRBJ2-5; TRBD1 might be the D (6 bases). The TCR was taken from a man aged 18 to 29 in good health. Some clones in this sample may be carry-over from other donors' samples. The CDR3 sequence: CASSLRRGQETQYF. In DNA, the CDR3 is TGCGCCAGCAGCTTGCGCAGGGGCCAAGAGACCCAGTACTTC.